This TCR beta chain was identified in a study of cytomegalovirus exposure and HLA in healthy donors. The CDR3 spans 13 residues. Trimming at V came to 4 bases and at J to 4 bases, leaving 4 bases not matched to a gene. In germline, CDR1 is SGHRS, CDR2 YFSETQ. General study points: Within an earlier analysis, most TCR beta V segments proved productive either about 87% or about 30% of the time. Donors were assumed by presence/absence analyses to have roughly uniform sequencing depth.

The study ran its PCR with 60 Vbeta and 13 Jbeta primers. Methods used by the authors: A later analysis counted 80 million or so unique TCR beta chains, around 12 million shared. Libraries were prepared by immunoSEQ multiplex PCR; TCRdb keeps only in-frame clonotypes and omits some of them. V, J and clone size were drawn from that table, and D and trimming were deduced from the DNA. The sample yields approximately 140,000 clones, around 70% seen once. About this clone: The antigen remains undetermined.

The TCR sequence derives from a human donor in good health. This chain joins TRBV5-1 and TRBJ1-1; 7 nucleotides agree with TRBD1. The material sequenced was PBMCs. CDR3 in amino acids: CASSQQGRTEAFF. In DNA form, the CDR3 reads TGCGCCAGCAGCCAACAGGGGCGCACTGAAGCTTTCTTT.